One TCR beta chain is described in this entry. This record belongs to a study of cytomegalovirus exposure and HLA in healthy donors. Use of 60 Vbeta and 13 Jbeta primers characterized the PCR. Data came from immunoSEQ multiplex PCR; TCRdb stores just in-frame clones and leaves some out. Of 150,000 to 200,000 clones listed, over 70% were seen once; the top ten hold approximately 2%. This CDR3 is built from 13 residues. Losses at the gene ends were 8 bases for V and 4 bases for J; bases not matched to a gene: 7. In germline, CDR1 is MNHEY, CDR2 SMNVEV (reference sequence). The sample consisted of PBMCs. The receptor's source is a woman aged 30 to 39 in good health and CMV-seronegative. This sequence joins TRBV27 and TRBJ1-2; TRBD1 aligns across 7 bases. For the CDR3, the DNA is TGTGCCAGCTACGGGACAGCTAGCTATGGCTACACCTTC. Translation gives CASYGTASYGYTF.